One and the same sample provided the 26 T cell receptor beta chains below, sequenced in a study of T cell changes during pregnancy in multiple sclerosis. Repertoires were generated with immunoSEQ multiplex PCR, while TCRdb's copy carries only in-frame clones and drops some. The sample yields some 56,000 clones, over 80% seen once. The sequences come from CD4+ T cells from peripheral blood mononuclear cells, collected after pregnancy. The origin of the receptors is a female donor with multiple sclerosis, enrolled in a pregnancy study.

The chain is built from TRBV7-3 and TRBJ2-2; no clear D. The CDR3 spans 12 residues. Per germline, CDR1 SGHTA and CDR2 FQGTGA. Between the trimmed V and J ends, which lost 5 bases and 8 bases, there was a span of 9 bases. The CDR3, as DNA: TGTGCCAGCAGCCCGCCCTATGGGGAGCTGTTTTTT. Its protein product is CASSPPYGELFF.

V gene TRBV6-5 combines with J gene TRBJ1-6; 9 bases agree with TRBD1. Germline values: CDR1 MNHEY, CDR2 SVGAGI. V shed 4 bases and J 10 bases; nucleotides not matched to a gene: 8. The CDR3 totals 15 residues. The CDR3 region is CASSSEGTGRSPLHF. CDR3 DNA: TGTGCCAGCAGTTCCGAAGGGACAGGGCGGTCACCCCTCCACTTT.

In this sample, this clone turned up once. V gene TRBV30 combines with J gene TRBJ2-7, with 9 bases that match TRBD2. The V gene end was trimmed by 2 bases and the J gene end by 7 bases; junction bases not matched to a gene: 12. The germline gives CDR1 GTSNPN, CDR2 SVGIG (reference sequence). This CDR3 has 15 residues. Here the CDR3 reads CAWSIERGALGEQYF. In nucleotides, the CDR3 is TGTGCCTGGAGTATAGAGCGGGGGGCCTTAGGAGAGCAGTACTTC.

The gene calls are TRBV6-4 and TRBJ1-2; D perhaps matches TRBD1 (5 bases). CDR1 is MRHNA, CDR2 SNTAGT, per germline. Between the trimmed V and J ends, which lost 8 bases and 3 bases, there was a span of 13 bases. The CDR3 runs 13 residues. CDR3 loop: CASRHGAHYGYTF. CDR3 coding DNA: TGTGCCAGCCGACATGGGGCCCACTATGGCTACACCTTC.

The rearrangement links TRBV29-1 to TRBJ1-4; possibly TRBD1 for D (6 bases). V was pared by 7 bases and J by 8 bases, with 11 bases between. Germline CDR1 reads SQVTM; CDR2 reads ANQGSEA. CDR3 size: 11 residues. The CDR3, as DNA: TGCAGCGCCTGGACAGCCGAAAAACTGTTTTTT. Encoded protein: CSAWTAEKLFF.

The rearrangement uses TRBV19 and TRBJ1-1; TRBD1 is a possible D gene (6 bases). V dropped 6 bases and J dropped 6 bases, with 17 bases sitting between them. The CDR3 has 14 amino acids. Looked up from germline, CDR1 is LNHDA and CDR2 is SQIVND (reference sequence). In nucleotides, the CDR3 is TGTGCCAGTAGCCTTTCCAGGGGATACGCTGAAGCTTTCTTT. This codes for CASSLSRGYAEAFF.

The chain links TRBV5-6 to TRBJ1-1, with 9 bases aligning to TRBD1. The V gene end was trimmed by 1 base and the J gene end by 6 bases; junction bases not matched to a gene: 10. Germline V lookup: CDR1 SGHDT, CDR2 YYEEEE. The CDR3 sequence is 16 residues long. The CDR3 here is CASSLSGQGLFAEAFF. CDR3 DNA: TGTGCCAGCAGCTTGTCCGGACAGGGGTTATTCGCTGAAGCTTTCTTT.

This chain links TRBV6-1 with TRBJ1-5; 7 bases map to TRBD1. The CDR3 sequence is 17 residues long. The V gene's germline CDR1 is MNHNS and CDR2 SASEGT. The ends lost 0 bases at V and 3 bases at J; junction bases unmatched: 8. CDR3 nucleotide sequence: TGTGCCAGCAGTGAAGCGGGGGACAGAACAATCAATCAGCCCCAGCATTTT. This codes for CASSEAGDRTINQPQHF.

The chain's CDR3 is CASSVGGAYQPQHF. The CDR3 coding sequence is TGTGCCAGCAGCGTAGGGGGCGCATATCAGCCCCAGCATTTT. This chain links TRBV9 with TRBJ1-5; possible D gene TRBD1, 5 bases. CDR1 is SGDLS, CDR2 YYNGEE, per germline. The CDR3 is made up of 14 amino acids. Deletions cut 0 bases from V and 5 bases from J, with 9 bases between.

V gene TRBV6-6 combines with J gene TRBJ1-5, with 7 bases lining up with TRBD1. There are 14 residues in the CDR3. Germline assignment: CDR1 MNHNY and CDR2 SVGAGI (reference sequence). The junction had 8 bases not matched to a gene; V was cut back by 5 bases and J by 7 bases. CDR3 loop: CASSDTGAGQPQHF. DNA of the CDR3: TGTGCCAGCAGTGACACAGGGGCTGGGCAGCCCCAGCATTTT.

With respect to this clone: The junction differs from germline at one of its ends, possibly a read error. The J gene is TRBJ2-1, the V gene TRBV25-1; possibly TRBD1 for D (6 bases). The CDR3 runs to 14 residues. CDR1 and CDR2 from the germline V gene are MGHDK and SYGVNS. DNA for the CDR3: TGTGCCAGCAGTGAACAGGGGTCTCAAACAAGACTAATCTTC. Its protein product is CASSEQGSQTRLIF.

V is TRBV9 and J is TRBJ2-3; 9 nucleotides match TRBD2. The germline V gene has CDR1 SGDLS and CDR2 YYNGEE. This CDR3 is 15 amino acids long. Trimming at V came to 4 bases and at J to 4 bases, leaving 7 bases not matched to a gene. The CDR3 nucleotides are TGTGCCAGCAGCCCCGGACTAGCGTCGGCAGATACGCAGTATTTT. This codes for CASSPGLASADTQYF.

V usage is TRBV6-6 and J usage is TRBJ2-3; a weak D match, TRBD2 (6 bases). This CDR3 spans 15 amino acids. Germline lookup yields CDR1 MNHNY and CDR2 SVGAGI (reference sequence). V lost 6 bases, J lost 1 base, and 14 bases lay in between. The CDR3 spells CASRVHGGGTDTQYF. The DNA of the CDR3 is TGTGCCAGCAGAGTCCACGGGGGTGGCACAGATACGCAGTATTTT.

The rearrangement links TRBV2 to TRBJ2-7, with 11 nucleotides matching TRBD2. V gave up 6 bases and J gave up 4 bases; unmatched junction bases: 8. The germline V gene has CDR1 SNHLY and CDR2 FYNNEI. The CDR3 has 15 residues. This chain's CDR3 is CASRVGTSGGYEQYF. The CDR3 region has the DNA TGTGCCAGCAGGGTCGGGACTAGCGGCGGATACGAGCAGTACTTC.

The rearrangement uses TRBV5-6 and TRBJ1-2, with D perhaps matching TRBD1 (5 bases). V was clipped by 0 bases and J by 2 bases, with 5 bases between them. CDR1 is SGHDT and CDR2 is YYEEEE in the germline V gene. The CDR3 contains 13 residues. Here the CDR3 reads CASSLAGNYGYTF. The CDR3, as DNA: TGTGCCAGCAGCTTGGCAGGGAACTATGGCTACACCTTC.

V and J are TRBV5-6 and TRBJ2-3, with 8 bases lining up with TRBD1. Losses at the gene ends were 3 bases for V and 5 bases for J; bases not matched to a gene: 8. The CDR3 sequence is 15 residues long. Germline V gene data show CDR1 as SGHDT and CDR2 as YYEEEE. CDR3 in DNA: TGTGCCAGCAGCTCGGACAGGGATGGTCGAGATACGCAGTATTTT. Its protein product is CASSSDRDGRDTQYF.

J is TRBJ2-2 and V is TRBV4-2; 14 nucleotides align to TRBD2. The V gene's germline CDR1 is LGHNA and CDR2 YNFKEQ. The CDR3 is made up of 17 amino acids. J gave up 6 bases and V 1 base, and 4 bases lay outside the gene matches. The CDR3: CASSQGGLAGEAGELFF. The CDR3 DNA is TGTGCCAGCAGCCAAGGGGGACTAGCGGGGGAAGCCGGGGAGCTGTTTTTT.

The chain recombines TRBV5-6 with TRBJ2-3, with D hard to call. V dropped 1 base and J dropped 3 bases, with 3 bases sitting between them. This CDR3 contains 12 residues. Germline V gene sequence: CDR1 SGHDT, CDR2 YYEEEE. The CDR3 is CASSLLTDTQYF. CDR3 DNA sequence: TGTGCCAGCAGCTTGTTAACAGATACGCAGTATTTT. Filled out from reference TRBV5-6 and TRBJ2-3, the complete variable domain reads DAGVTQSPTHLIKTRGQQVTLRCSPKSGHDTVSWYQQALGQGPQFIFQYYEEEERQRGNFPDRFSGHQFPNYSSELNVNALLLGDSALYLCASSLLTDTQYFGPGTRLTVL.

The genes are TRBV30 and TRBJ2-4; no clear D gene. Trimming shortened V by 2 bases and J by 6 bases, and 8 bases separated the two germline ends. Per germline, CDR1 GTSNPN and CDR2 SVGIG (reference sequence). CDR3 length: 12 residues. The CDR3 reads CAWSPIINIQYF. The CDR3 nucleotides are TGTGCCTGGAGTCCTATTATAAACATTCAGTACTTC.

The chain carries TRBV29-1 and TRBJ1-2; the D gene is possibly TRBD1 (6 bases). CDR1 and CDR2 (germline): SQVTM, ANQGSEA. V lost 6 bases, J lost 5 bases, and 19 bases lay in between. There are 14 residues in the CDR3. The CDR3, as DNA: TGCAGCGTGGGGGAACAGGGCGAGGGATATGGCTACACCTTC. Its protein product is CSVGEQGEGYGYTF.

The V and J genes are TRBV4-3 and TRBJ1-1; D gene uncertain. V lost 1 base to trimming and J lost 2 bases, with 11 bases between them. Germline V gene sequence: CDR1 LGHNA, CDR2 YSLEER. The CDR3 is made up of 15 amino acids. The CDR3 region is CASSQVGGRNTEAFF. The CDR3 bases are TGCGCCAGCAGCCAAGTCGGTGGTCGAAACACTGAAGCTTTCTTT.

The chain combines TRBV10-3 with TRBJ2-1; 10 bases fit TRBD2. J was trimmed by 4 bases and V by 6 bases; bases with no gene match: 6. Germline values: CDR1 ENHRY, CDR2 SYGVKD. The CDR3 length is 15 residues. The CDR3 here is CAISASGGAYNEQFF. The CDR3 nucleotides read TGTGCCATCAGCGCAAGCGGGGGGGCTTACAATGAGCAGTTCTTC.

This clone came up once. The chain carries TRBV4-3 and TRBJ2-1; 10 bases match TRBD2. CDR3 length: 16 residues. The V gene end was trimmed by 0 bases and the J gene end by 9 bases; junction bases not matched to a gene: 8. CDR1 is LGHNA, CDR2 YSLEER, per germline. The CDR3 sequence is CASSQDLAGALGEQFF. As DNA, the CDR3 is TGCGCCAGCAGCCAAGATCTAGCGGGGGCCCTGGGTGAGCAGTTCTTC.

This clone was seen only a few times. The chain combines TRBV25-1 with TRBJ1-6, with TRBD1 identical over 9 bases. The germline CDR1 and CDR2 sequences are MGHDK and SYGVNS. The trim removed 2 bases at V and 5 bases at J, leaving 10 bases unmatched. CDR3 length: 18 residues. In nucleotides, the CDR3 is TGTGCCAGCAGTGAAAGGGACAGGGACCGTTTCCATAATTCACCCCTCCACTTT. It specifies CASSERDRDRFHNSPLHF.

The gene calls are TRBV5-1 and TRBJ2-1, with D perhaps TRBD1 (6 bases). The CDR3 is made up of 14 amino acids. Germline V CDR1 and CDR2: SGHRS, YFSETQ. V lost 0 bases to trimming and J lost 6 bases, with 10 bases between them. CDR3 amino acids: CASSLDRVGNEQFF. DNA of the CDR3: TGCGCCAGCAGCTTGGACAGGGTAGGCAATGAGCAGTTCTTC.

The chain is built from TRBV7-2 and TRBJ2-7; TRBD2 aligns across 10 bases. Trimming took 1 base from V and 2 from J; bases not matched to a gene: 5. The CDR3 loop spans 16 amino acids. Germline V lookup: CDR1 SGHTA, CDR2 FQGNSA. The CDR3 here is CASSLGVTSGPYEQYF. The CDR3 DNA is TGTGCCAGCAGCTTAGGAGTGACTAGCGGGCCCTACGAGCAGTACTTC.